These 17 T cell receptor beta chains were sequenced from one sample in a study of blood T cell repertoires in COVID-19. Some clones are missing from TCRdb's copy, which holds only in-frame ones; the method was immunoSEQ multiplex PCR. The sample records about 250,000 clones, 81% being singletons. The specimen was peripheral blood. These receptors originate from an elderly woman with acute or convalescent COVID-19.

This chain connects TRBV7-7 to TRBJ2-7, with TRBD1 identical over 7 bases. This CDR3 has 17 residues. The V segment lost 1 base and the J segment 4 bases; nucleotides outside the gene matches: 13. Germline CDR1 and CDR2: SSHAT and FNYEAQ (reference sequence). The CDR3 sequence: CASSLDDRVTAIYEQYF. The CDR3 DNA reads as TGTGCCAGCAGCTTAGATGACAGGGTCACGGCGATATACGAGCAGTACTTC.

V is TRBV7-6 and J is TRBJ2-5, with 10 bases that match TRBD2. Germline V CDR1 and CDR2: SGHVS, FNYEAQ. The CDR3 covers 16 residues. With 0 bases clipped from V and 3 bases from J, the junction kept 4 bases outside the gene matches. CDR3 loop: CASSLAPSGGEETQYF. The CDR3, as DNA: TGTGCCAGCAGCTTAGCACCTAGCGGGGGTGAAGAGACCCAGTACTTC.

This clone has only one observation. The chain employs TRBV19 and TRBJ1-5; the D gene is possibly TRBD1 (6 bases). Trimming cost V 6 bases and J 4 bases, with 16 bases left between them. This CDR3 contains 15 residues. From germline, CDR1 is LNHDA and CDR2 SQIVND (reference sequence). The CDR3 bases are TGTGCCAGTAGCCTAACAGGGAAAGGGAATCAGCCCCAGCATTTT. As protein: CASSLTGKGNQPQHF.

The V gene is TRBV6-4, the J gene TRBJ1-3; D is unresolved. V was shortened by 10 bases and J by 0 bases, with 16 bases between the two germline ends. Germline lookup yields CDR1 MRHNA and CDR2 SNTAGT. The CDR3 sequence is 15 residues long. The CDR3 bases are TGTGCCACCTCACCCCAGGCAGGCTCTGGAAACACCATATATTTT. It translates to CATSPQAGSGNTIYF.

V usage is TRBV2 and J usage is TRBJ1-6; possible D gene TRBD1, 6 bases. Trimming took 7 bases from V and 6 from J, leaving 16 bases between them. From germline, CDR1 is SNHLY and CDR2 FYNNEI. This CDR3 has 15 amino acids. CDR3 amino acids: CASIKQTGSNSPLHF. The CDR3 DNA follows: TGTGCCAGCATAAAACAGACAGGTAGTAATTCACCCCTCCACTTT. The whole variable domain, remainder taken from reference TRBV2 and TRBJ1-6, is EPEVTQTPSHQVTQMGQEVILRCVPISNHLYFYWYRQILGQKVEFLVSFYNNEISEKSEIFDDQFSVERPDGSNFTLKIRSTKLEDSAMYFCASIKQTGSNSPLHFGNGTRLTVT.

The chain combines TRBV5-1 with TRBJ1-4; D gene uncertain. Germline CDR1 reads SGHRS; CDR2 reads YFSETQ. The CDR3 loop spans 16 amino acids. V lost 1 base and J lost 4, with 14 bases in between. The CDR3 sequence is CASSLSPGIYNEKLFF. The CDR3 DNA reads as TGCGCCAGCAGCTTGTCCCCCGGGATCTATAATGAAAAACTGTTTTTT.

J is TRBJ2-1 and V is TRBV12-3 or TRBV12-4; the match to TRBD1 covers 8 bases. The trim removed 6 bases at V and 5 bases at J, leaving 3 bases unmatched. This CDR3 contains 13 residues. In DNA form, the CDR3 reads TGTGCCAGCAGCGGACAGGGTAACAATGAGCAGTTCTTC. Its protein product is CASSGQGNNEQFF.

DNA of the CDR3: TGTGCCAGCAGTCAGCTAGCGGGGGGGATGATCACAGATACGCAGTATTTT. It encodes CASSQLAGGMITDTQYF. The V call is TRBV6-2 or TRBV6-3, the J call TRBJ2-3; the match to TRBD2 covers 12 bases. The CDR3 runs 17 residues. Germline CDR1 and CDR2: MNHEY and SVGEGT. Trimming cost V 5 bases and J 2 bases; bases outside gene matches: 8.

This clone was detected ten times or more. The V and J genes are TRBV18 and TRBJ2-2; TRBD1 agrees at 9 bases. Trimming removed 3 bases from V and 2 bases from J; junction bases left unmatched: 7. Germline V gene sequence: CDR1 KGHSH, CDR2 LQKENI. There are 17 residues in the CDR3. The CDR3 sequence: CASSPQRTGANTGELFF. DNA for the CDR3: TGTGCCAGCTCACCCCAACGGACAGGGGCCAACACCGGGGAGCTGTTTTTT. Based on the CDR3 plus reference TRBV18 and TRBJ2-2, the full variable domain is NAGVMQNPRHLVRRRGQEARLRCSPMKGHSHVYWYRQLPEEGLKFMVYLQKENIIDESGMPKERFSAEFPKEGPSILRIQQVVRGDSAAYFCASSPQRTGANTGELFFGEGSRLTVL.

The rearrangement links TRBV18 to TRBJ2-2, with a possible D match to TRBD1 (6 bases). CDR3 size: 16 residues. Germline V gene sequence: CDR1 KGHSH, CDR2 LQKENI. V was shortened by 1 base and J by 5 bases, with 14 bases between the two germline ends. DNA of the CDR3: TGTGCCAGCTCACCACGGGCAGGGGTCGAGACCGGGGAGCTGTTTTTT. It yields the protein CASSPRAGVETGELFF.

This rearrangement joins TRBV6-4 to TRBJ2-3, with 7 bases aligning to TRBD1. Germline values: CDR1 MRHNA, CDR2 SNTAGT. The CDR3 spans 16 residues. The V gene end was trimmed by 3 bases and the J gene end by 2 bases; junction bases not matched to a gene: 8. For the CDR3, the DNA is TGTGCCAGCAGTGAGACAGGGTTCTCTAACACAGATACGCAGTATTTT. Translated: CASSETGFSNTDTQYF.

The chain uses TRBV29-1 and TRBJ2-1; 10 bases agree with TRBD2. The CDR3 has 14 amino acids. Trimming at V came to 3 bases and at J to 4 bases, leaving 3 bases not matched to a gene. Germline CDR1 and CDR2: SQVTM and ANQGSEA. The CDR3 DNA sequence: TGCAGCGTTGATAAACTAGCGGGGTACAATGAGCAGTTCTTC. This sequence encodes CSVDKLAGYNEQFF.

The CDR3: CASSLDSGTRGFEQYF. The CDR3 bases are TGTGCCAGCAGCTTGGATTCCGGGACTCGGGGGTTCGAGCAGTACTTC. J is TRBJ2-7 and V is TRBV5-4, with a possible D match to TRBD2 (6 bases). Germline V lookup: CDR1 SGHNT, CDR2 YYREEE (reference sequence). Trimming shortened V by 0 bases and J by 6 bases, and 19 bases separated the two germline ends. The CDR3 totals 16 residues. The whole variable domain, remainder taken from reference TRBV5-4 and TRBJ2-7, is ETGVTQSPTHLIKTRGQQVTLRCSSQSGHNTVSWYQQALGQGPQFIFQYYREEENGRGNFPPRFSGLQFPNYSSELNVNALELDDSALYLCASSLDSGTRGFEQYFGPGTRLTVT.

The gene calls are TRBV5-1 and TRBJ2-3, with 10 bases identical to TRBD2. The CDR3 has 18 amino acids. Germline lookup yields CDR1 SGHRS and CDR2 YFSETQ. Losses at the gene ends were 0 bases for V and 1 base for J; bases not matched to a gene: 8. The CDR3 region is CASSLELGLAGGTDTQYF. The CDR3 DNA follows: TGCGCCAGCAGCTTGGAGCTGGGGCTAGCGGGGGGCACAGATACGCAGTATTTT.

The chain couples TRBV15 to TRBJ2-1; 7 positions agree with TRBD1. The CDR3 consists of 18 residues. V lost 1 base and J lost 0; bases outside the gene matches: 9. From germline, CDR1 is LNHNV and CDR2 YYDKDF (reference sequence). CDR3 coding DNA: TGTGCCACCAGCAGAGTCCCCACAGGGGCAGGCTCCTACAATGAGCAGTTCTTC. It is translated as CATSRVPTGAGSYNEQFF.

There are a few counts of this clone. For the CDR3, the DNA is TGTGCCAGCAGCGGAGAGACCCTTAATTCACCCCTCCACTTT. This codes for CASSGETLNSPLHF. The genes are TRBV3-1 (or the pseudogene TRBV3-2) and TRBJ1-6; D gene uncertain. Trimming left V 5 bases short and J 6 bases short, with 11 bases between. The CDR3 loop spans 14 amino acids. The germline V gene has CDR1 LGHDT and CDR2 YNNKEL (reference sequence).

This clone occurred a few times. The chain employs TRBV5-1 and TRBJ2-7; D is uncertain. V was cut by 5 bases and J by 5 bases, with 14 bases left in between. Germline V gives CDR1 SGHRS, CDR2 YFSETQ. The CDR3 is 13 amino acids. CDR3: CASSRDTSNEQYF. CDR3 sequence (DNA): TGCGCCAGCAGTCGAGATACGAGTAACGAGCAGTACTTC.